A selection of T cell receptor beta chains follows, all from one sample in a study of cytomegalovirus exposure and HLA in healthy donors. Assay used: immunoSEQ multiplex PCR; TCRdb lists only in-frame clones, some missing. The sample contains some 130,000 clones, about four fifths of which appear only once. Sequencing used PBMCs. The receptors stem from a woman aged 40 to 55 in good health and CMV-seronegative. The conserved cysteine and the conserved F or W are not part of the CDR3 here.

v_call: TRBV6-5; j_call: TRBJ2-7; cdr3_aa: ASSLARGEQY
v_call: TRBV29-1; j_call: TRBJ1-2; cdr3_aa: SVEPGQAYGYT
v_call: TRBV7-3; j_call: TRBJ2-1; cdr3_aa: ASSPASREPYNEQF
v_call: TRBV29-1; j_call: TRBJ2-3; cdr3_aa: SVRGTTGDTQY
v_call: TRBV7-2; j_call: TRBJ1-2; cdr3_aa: ASSLGGTGVVYGYT
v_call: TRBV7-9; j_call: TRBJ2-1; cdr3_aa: ASSLEAGGANEQF
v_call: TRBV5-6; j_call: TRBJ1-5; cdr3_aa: ASSSGGAPQH
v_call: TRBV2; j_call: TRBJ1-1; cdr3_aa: ASSKQGAGGTEAF
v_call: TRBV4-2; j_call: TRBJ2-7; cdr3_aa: ASSQDGGGRGEQY
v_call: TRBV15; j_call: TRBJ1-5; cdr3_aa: ATSQIPENQPQH
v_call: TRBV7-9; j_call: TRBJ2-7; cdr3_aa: ASSQLRGPSYEQY
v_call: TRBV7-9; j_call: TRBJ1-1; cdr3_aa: ASRPVIDRNTEAF
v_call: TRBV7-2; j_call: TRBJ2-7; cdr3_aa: ASSPRTGKRDEQY
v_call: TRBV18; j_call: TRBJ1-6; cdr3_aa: ASSSTGDNSPLH
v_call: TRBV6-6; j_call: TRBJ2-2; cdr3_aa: ASNLQWEVTGELF
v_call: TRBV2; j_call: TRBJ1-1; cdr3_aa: ASSERAGGGTEAF
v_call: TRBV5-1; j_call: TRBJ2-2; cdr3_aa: ASSPSTSGFTGELF
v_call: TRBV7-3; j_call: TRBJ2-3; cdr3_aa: ASSLNPSGNTDTQY
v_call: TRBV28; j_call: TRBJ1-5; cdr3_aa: ASSLRTGDQPQH
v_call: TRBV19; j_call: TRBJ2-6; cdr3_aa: ASTSRGGLSSGANVLT
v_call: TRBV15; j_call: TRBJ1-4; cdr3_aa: ATSRGGVSEKLF
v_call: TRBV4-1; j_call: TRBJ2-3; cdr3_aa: ASSLAGGLSGLTDTQY
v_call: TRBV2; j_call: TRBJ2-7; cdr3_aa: ASSIYPGEPLYEQY
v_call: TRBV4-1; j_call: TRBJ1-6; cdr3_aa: ASSGDSNNSPLH
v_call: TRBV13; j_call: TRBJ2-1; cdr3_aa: ASSLAASEQF
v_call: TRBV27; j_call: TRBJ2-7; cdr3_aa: ASSYGQTYEQY
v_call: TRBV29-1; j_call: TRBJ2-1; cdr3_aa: SVTSGTGIKF
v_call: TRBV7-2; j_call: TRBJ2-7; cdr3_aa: ASSLSQGLSYEQY
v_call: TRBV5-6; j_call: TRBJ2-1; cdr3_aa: ASSFGQGGDEQF
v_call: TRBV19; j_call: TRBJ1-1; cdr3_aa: ASSIDRGPQGGMNTEAF
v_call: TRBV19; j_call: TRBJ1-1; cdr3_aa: ASRHLTEAF
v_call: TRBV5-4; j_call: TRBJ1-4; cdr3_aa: ASSLGGQGAHANEKLF
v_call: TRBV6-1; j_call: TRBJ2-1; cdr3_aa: ASTSGVPAGSEQF
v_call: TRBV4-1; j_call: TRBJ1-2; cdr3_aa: ASSQEVSGGYT
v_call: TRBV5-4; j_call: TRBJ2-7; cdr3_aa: ASSLRDKSYEQY
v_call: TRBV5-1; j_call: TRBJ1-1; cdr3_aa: ASSFRGGSGTEAF
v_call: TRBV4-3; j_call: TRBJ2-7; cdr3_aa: ASSQDAGGWYEQY
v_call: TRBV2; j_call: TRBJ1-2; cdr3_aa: ASSDRQGVDGYT
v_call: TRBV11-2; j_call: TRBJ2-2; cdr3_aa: ASSPYGQSTGELF
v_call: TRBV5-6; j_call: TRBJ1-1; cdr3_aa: ASSLPGISTEAF
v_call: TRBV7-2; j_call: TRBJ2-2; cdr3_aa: ASSYRGGYTGELF
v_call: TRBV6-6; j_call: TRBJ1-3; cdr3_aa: ASSRFVAGNTIY
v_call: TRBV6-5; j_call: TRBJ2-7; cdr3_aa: ASSYGASGGPKEQY
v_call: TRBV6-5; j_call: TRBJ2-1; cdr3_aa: ASSYRGHNEQF
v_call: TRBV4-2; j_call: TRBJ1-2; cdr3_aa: ASSQDAGIRGYT
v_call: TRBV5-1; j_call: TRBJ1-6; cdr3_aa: ASSAGGLVNSPLH
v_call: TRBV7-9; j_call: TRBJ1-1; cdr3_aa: ASSLEVTGTEAF
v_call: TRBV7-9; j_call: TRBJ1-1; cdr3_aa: ASSPSRVNTEAF
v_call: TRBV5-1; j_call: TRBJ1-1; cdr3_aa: ASSQRDRGFMNTEAF
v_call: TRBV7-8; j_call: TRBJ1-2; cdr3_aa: ASSLGQGAGGYT
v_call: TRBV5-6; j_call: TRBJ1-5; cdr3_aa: ASSLAGGAGQPQH
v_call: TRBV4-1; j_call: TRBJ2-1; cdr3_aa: ASSQARPGYNEQF
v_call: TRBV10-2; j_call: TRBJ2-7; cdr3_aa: ASSGQGSYEQY
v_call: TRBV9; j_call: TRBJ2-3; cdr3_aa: ASSARGLADTQY
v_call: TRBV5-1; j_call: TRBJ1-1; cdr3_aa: ASSSYQERNTEAF